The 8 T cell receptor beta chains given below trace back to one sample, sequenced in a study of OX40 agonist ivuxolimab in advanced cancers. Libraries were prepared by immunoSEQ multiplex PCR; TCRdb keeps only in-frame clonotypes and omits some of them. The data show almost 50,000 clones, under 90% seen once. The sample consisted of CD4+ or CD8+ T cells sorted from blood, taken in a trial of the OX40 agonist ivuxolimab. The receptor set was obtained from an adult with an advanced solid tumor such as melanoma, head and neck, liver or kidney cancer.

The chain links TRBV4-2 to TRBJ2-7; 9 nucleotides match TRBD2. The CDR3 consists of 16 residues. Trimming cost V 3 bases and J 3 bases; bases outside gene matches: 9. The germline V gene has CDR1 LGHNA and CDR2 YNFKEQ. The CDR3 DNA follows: TGTGCCAGCAGCCAGGACTCGCGGGAGGGGAACTACGAGCAGTACTTC. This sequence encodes CASSQDSREGNYEQYF.

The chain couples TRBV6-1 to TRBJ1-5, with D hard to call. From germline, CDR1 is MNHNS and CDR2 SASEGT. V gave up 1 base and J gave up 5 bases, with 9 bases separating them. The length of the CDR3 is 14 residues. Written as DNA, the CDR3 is TGTGCCAGCAGTGAAGGGCAGAGGTATCAGCCCCAGCATTTT. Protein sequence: CASSEGQRYQPQHF.

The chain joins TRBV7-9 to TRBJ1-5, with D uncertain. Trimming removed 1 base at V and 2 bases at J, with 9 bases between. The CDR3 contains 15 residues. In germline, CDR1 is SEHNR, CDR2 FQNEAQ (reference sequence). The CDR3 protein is CASSLVSGGNQPQHF. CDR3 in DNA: TGTGCCAGCAGCTTAGTAAGCGGGGGCAATCAGCCCCAGCATTTT. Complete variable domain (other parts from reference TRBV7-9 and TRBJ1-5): DTGVSQNPRHKITKRGQNVTFRCDPISEHNRLYWYRQTLGQGPEFLTYFQNEAQLEKSRLLSDRFSAERPKGSFSTLEIQRTEQGDSAMYLCASSLVSGGNQPQHFGDGTRLSIL.

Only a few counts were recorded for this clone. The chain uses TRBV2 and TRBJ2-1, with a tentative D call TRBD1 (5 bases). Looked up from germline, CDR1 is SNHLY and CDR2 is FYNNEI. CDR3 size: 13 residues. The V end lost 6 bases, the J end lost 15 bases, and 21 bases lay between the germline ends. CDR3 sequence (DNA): TGTGCCAGCAGAGTAGACAGCGCCGCCGGATCGTTCTTC. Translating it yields CASRVDSAAGSFF.

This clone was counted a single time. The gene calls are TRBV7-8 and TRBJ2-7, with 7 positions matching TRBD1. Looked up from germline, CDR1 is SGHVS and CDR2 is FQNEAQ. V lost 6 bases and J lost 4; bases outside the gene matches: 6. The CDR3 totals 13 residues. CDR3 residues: CASRQGNWYEQYF. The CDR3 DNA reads TGTGCCAGCAGACAGGGGAATTGGTACGAGCAGTACTTC.

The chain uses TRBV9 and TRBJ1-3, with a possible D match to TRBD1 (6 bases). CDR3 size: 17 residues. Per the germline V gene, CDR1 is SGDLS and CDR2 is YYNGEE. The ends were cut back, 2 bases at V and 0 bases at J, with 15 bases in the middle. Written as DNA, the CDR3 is TGTGCCAGCAGCGTCTCACAGGGCCTATTCTCTGGAAACACCATATATTTT. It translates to CASSVSQGLFSGNTIYF.

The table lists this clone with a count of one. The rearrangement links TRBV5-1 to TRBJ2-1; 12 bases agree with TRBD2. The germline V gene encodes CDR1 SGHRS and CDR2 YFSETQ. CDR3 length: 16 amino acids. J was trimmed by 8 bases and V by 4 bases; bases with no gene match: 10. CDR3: CASSATTSGSGDEQFF. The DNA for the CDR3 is TGCGCCAGCAGCGCCACGACTAGCGGGAGTGGAGATGAGCAGTTCTTC. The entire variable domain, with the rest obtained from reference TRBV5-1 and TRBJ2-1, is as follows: KAGVTQTPRYLIKTRGQQVTLSCSPISGHRSVSWYQQTPGQGLQFLFEYFSETQRNKGNFPGRFSGRQFSNSRSEMNVSTLELGDSALYLCASSATTSGSGDEQFFGPGTRLTVL.

CDR3 nucleotides: TGCGCCAGCAGCTTGGAGGCCCCAGGGGCCCAGTACTTC. It specifies CASSLEAPGAQYF. V usage is TRBV5-1 and J usage is TRBJ2-5; D is perhaps TRBD1 (6 bases). Germline V gives CDR1 SGHRS, CDR2 YFSETQ. The CDR3 has 13 residues. V was clipped by 0 bases and J by 9 bases, with 12 bases between them.